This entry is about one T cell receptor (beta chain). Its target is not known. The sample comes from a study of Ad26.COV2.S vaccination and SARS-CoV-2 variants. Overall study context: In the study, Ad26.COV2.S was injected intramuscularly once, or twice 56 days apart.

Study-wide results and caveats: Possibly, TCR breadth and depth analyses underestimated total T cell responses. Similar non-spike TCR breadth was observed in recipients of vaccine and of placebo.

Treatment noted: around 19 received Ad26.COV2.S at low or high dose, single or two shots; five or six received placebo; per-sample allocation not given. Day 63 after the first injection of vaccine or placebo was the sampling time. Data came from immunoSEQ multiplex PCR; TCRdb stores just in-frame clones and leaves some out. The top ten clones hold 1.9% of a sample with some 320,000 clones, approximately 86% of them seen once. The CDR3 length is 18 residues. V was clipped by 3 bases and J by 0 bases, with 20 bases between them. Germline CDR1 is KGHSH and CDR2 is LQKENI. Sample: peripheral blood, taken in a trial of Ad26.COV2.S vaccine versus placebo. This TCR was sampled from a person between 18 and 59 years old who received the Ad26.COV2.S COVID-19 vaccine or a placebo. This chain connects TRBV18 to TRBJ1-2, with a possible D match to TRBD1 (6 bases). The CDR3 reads CASSPYPIRDTANYGYTF. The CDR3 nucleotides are TGTGCCAGCTCACCCTATCCGATCCGGGACACAGCTAACTATGGCTACACCTTC.